Listed below are T cell receptor beta chains from one sample, sequenced in a study of cytomegalovirus exposure and HLA in healthy donors. Sequencing used immunoSEQ multiplex PCR; TCRdb keeps in-frame clones, though not all of them. Here the sample spans tens of thousands of clones, about 71% being singletons. Specimen: PBMCs. The origin of the receptors is a woman aged 50 to 65 in good health and CMV-seropositive. Each CDR3 is given with its conserved first and last residue. The order of the fields is clone size, V gene, D gene, J gene, CDR3 protein, CDR3 DNA. The D gene is left open where the match is weak. Only part of the rows carry a size: once, few, many, or a class if the clone is expanded.

clone_size: -
v_call: TRBV9
d_call: -
j_call: TRBJ1-1
cdr3_aa: CASIPTPTLPTNTEAFF
cdr3_nt: TGTGCCAGCATCCCCACCCCCACCCTACCAACGAACACTGAAGCTTTCTTT

clone_size: -
v_call: TRBV11-2
d_call: TRBD2
j_call: TRBJ2-1
cdr3_aa: CASSLRGVIDEQFF
cdr3_nt: TGTGCCAGCAGCTTACGGGGGGTCATTGATGAGCAGTTCTTC

clone_size: -
v_call: TRBV5-1
d_call: -
j_call: TRBJ2-7
cdr3_aa: CASSLRASSYEQYF
cdr3_nt: TGCGCCAGCAGCCTCAGGGCAAGCTCCTACGAGCAGTACTTC

clone_size: -
v_call: TRBV5-7
d_call: TRBD2
j_call: TRBJ2-3
cdr3_aa: CASSLGTSGSKHTQYF
cdr3_nt: TGTGCCAGCAGCTTAGGGACTAGCGGGAGTAAACATACGCAGTATTTT

clone_size: -
v_call: TRBV5-1
d_call: TRBD1
j_call: TRBJ2-7
cdr3_aa: CASSANPGTGVNEQYF
cdr3_nt: TGCGCCAGCAGCGCGAACCCCGGGACAGGGGTTAACGAGCAGTACTTC

clone_size: -
v_call: TRBV28
d_call: TRBD1
j_call: TRBJ2-5
cdr3_aa: CASSGTGSGRETQYF
cdr3_nt: TGTGCCAGCAGTGGGACAGGGAGTGGGAGAGAGACCCAGTACTTC

clone_size: -
v_call: TRBV5-6
d_call: -
j_call: TRBJ2-2
cdr3_aa: CASSSGQLNTGELFF
cdr3_nt: TGTGCCAGCAGCTCGGGACAACTGAACACCGGGGAGCTGTTTTTT

clone_size: few
v_call: TRBV7-9
d_call: -
j_call: TRBJ1-4
cdr3_aa: CASSFPGFSNEKLFF
cdr3_nt: TGTGCCAGCAGCTTCCCCGGGTTTTCTAATGAAAAACTGTTTTTT

clone_size: -
v_call: TRBV18
d_call: TRBD1
j_call: TRBJ2-5
cdr3_aa: CASSKPQQGLRETQYF
cdr3_nt: TGTGCCAGCTCCAAGCCACAACAGGGGCTTAGGGAGACCCAGTACTTC

clone_size: -
v_call: TRBV28
d_call: -
j_call: TRBJ1-1
cdr3_aa: CASSLGDEAFF
cdr3_nt: TGTGCCAGCAGTTTAGGAGATGAAGCTTTCTTT

clone_size: -
v_call: TRBV7-2
d_call: -
j_call: TRBJ2-7
cdr3_aa: CASRKPGIYEQYF
cdr3_nt: TGTGCCAGCAGGAAGCCGGGGATATACGAGCAGTACTTC

clone_size: -
v_call: TRBV4-3
d_call: TRBD1
j_call: TRBJ2-5
cdr3_aa: CASSPDGVWGGTEQYF
cdr3_nt: TGCGCCAGCAGCCCCGACGGCGTCTGGGGTGGGACAGAGCAGTACTTC

clone_size: -
v_call: TRBV28
d_call: TRBD2
j_call: TRBJ2-7
cdr3_aa: CASSLKTSGTYEQYF
cdr3_nt: TGTGCCAGCAGTTTGAAGACTAGCGGTACCTACGAGCAGTACTTC

clone_size: -
v_call: TRBV18
d_call: -
j_call: TRBJ1-1
cdr3_aa: CASSRGNTEAFF
cdr3_nt: TGTGCCAGCTCAAGGGGGAACACTGAAGCTTTCTTT

clone_size: -
v_call: TRBV5-6
d_call: -
j_call: TRBJ2-7
cdr3_aa: CASSPTPQIYEQYF
cdr3_nt: TGTGCCAGCAGCCCAACCCCCCAGATCTACGAGCAGTACTTC

clone_size: -
v_call: TRBV15
d_call: -
j_call: TRBJ2-5
cdr3_aa: CATRATSGSETQYF
cdr3_nt: TGTGCCACCAGGGCGACTAGTGGGTCAGAGACCCAGTACTTC

clone_size: once
v_call: TRBV7-9
d_call: -
j_call: TRBJ1-1
cdr3_aa: CASSSLAGGEAFF
cdr3_nt: TGTGCCAGCAGCTCCCTGGCCGGGGGTGAAGCTTTCTTT